The source of this TCR beta chain is a study of OX40 agonist ivuxolimab in advanced cancers. The overall study: One hepatocellular carcinoma and a couple of cutaneous melanoma patients partially responded. Whole-study findings and limits: Normalized T-cell clonal expansion was also low in some nonresponders. Near-lowest levels of clonal expansion characterized partial responders at 0.1-3.0 mg/kg.

Assay used: immunoSEQ multiplex PCR; TCRdb lists only in-frame clones, some missing. The sample gives 25,000 to 30,000 clones, more than 85% of which show up once; roughly 18% is in the top ten. Baseline, cycle 4 day 1, and cycle 7 day 1 were the blood sampling points. The CDR3 contains 11 residues. V was clipped by 4 bases and J by 5 bases, with 8 bases between them. Germline CDR1 and CDR2: SQVTM and ANQGSEA. On this clone itself: Its antigen is currently unknown.

The source of this sequence is an adult with an advanced solid tumor such as melanoma, head and neck, liver or kidney cancer. This material consisted of CD4+ or CD8+ T cells sorted from blood, taken in a trial of the OX40 agonist ivuxolimab. The chain recombines TRBV29-1 with TRBJ1-2; D is unclear. CDR3 residues: CSVGSDYGYTF. CDR3 nucleotide sequence: TGCAGCGTTGGTTCCGATTATGGCTACACCTTC. The whole variable domain, filled in from reference TRBV29-1 and TRBJ1-2, reads SAVISQKPSRDICQRGTSLTIQCQVDSQVTMMFWYRQQPGQSLTLIATANQGSEATYESGFVIDKFPISRPNLTFSTLTVSNMSPEDSSIYLCSVGSDYGYTFGSGTRLTVV.